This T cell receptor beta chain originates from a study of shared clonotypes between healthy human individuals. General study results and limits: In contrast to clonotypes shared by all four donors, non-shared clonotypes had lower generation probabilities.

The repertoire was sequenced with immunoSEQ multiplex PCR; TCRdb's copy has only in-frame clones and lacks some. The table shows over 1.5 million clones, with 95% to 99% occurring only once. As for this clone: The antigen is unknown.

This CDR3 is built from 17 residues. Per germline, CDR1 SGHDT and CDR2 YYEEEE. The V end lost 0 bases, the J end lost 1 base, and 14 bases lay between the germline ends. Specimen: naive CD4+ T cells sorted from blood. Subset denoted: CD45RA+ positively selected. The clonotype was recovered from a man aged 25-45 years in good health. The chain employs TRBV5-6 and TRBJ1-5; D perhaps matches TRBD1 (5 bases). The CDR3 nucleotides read TGTGCCAGCAGCTTGGCCACGGGGGGTAGGAGCAATCAGCCCCAGCATTTT. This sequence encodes CASSLATGGRSNQPQHF. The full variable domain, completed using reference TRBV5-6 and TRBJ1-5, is DAGVTQSPTHLIKTRGQQVTLRCSPKSGHDTVSWYQQALGQGPQFIFQYYEEEERQRGNFPDRFSGHQFPNYSSELNVNALLLGDSALYLCASSLATGGRSNQPQHFGDGTRLSIL.